The 25 T cell receptor beta chains listed next were all sequenced from one sample in a study of T cells in tuberculosis. Some clones are missing from TCRdb's copy, which holds only in-frame ones; the method was immunoSEQ multiplex PCR. This repertoire shows roughly 34,000 clones, 95% to 97% found once; its top ten account for approximately 6.2%. The sample was PBMCs. The receptors were gathered from a donor aged 10 to 29 with latent tuberculosis or without tuberculosis infection.

Here the CDR3 DNA reads TGTGCCAGCAGCGTAGGGCCAGGCACAGATACGCAGTATTTT. It encodes CASSVGPGTDTQYF. The chain has TRBV9 and TRBJ2-3; D is uncertain. The CDR3 loop spans 14 amino acids. Germline assignment: CDR1 SGDLS and CDR2 YYNGEE. V dropped 0 bases and J dropped 1 base, with 6 bases sitting between them. The full variable domain, completed using reference TRBV9 and TRBJ2-3, is DSGVTQTPKHLITATGQRVTLRCSPRSGDLSVYWYQQSLDQGLQFLIQYYNGEERAKGNILERFSAQQFPDLHSELNLSSLELGDSALYFCASSVGPGTDTQYFGPGTRLTVL.

As to this clone: Other DNA sequences in this specimen translate into the identical CDR3. This chain joins TRBV5-1 and TRBJ2-2; no definite D call. The CDR3 is made up of 15 amino acids. CDR1 SGHRS and CDR2 YFSETQ come from the germline V gene. V dropped 0 bases and J dropped 2 bases, with 8 bases sitting between them. CDR3 sequence: CASSLGAANTGELFF. The CDR3, as DNA: TGCGCCAGCAGCTTGGGGGCAGCCAACACCGGGGAGCTGTTTTTT. The complete variable domain, with remaining parts taken from reference TRBV5-1 and TRBJ2-2, reads KAGVTQTPRYLIKTRGQQVTLSCSPISGHRSVSWYQQTPGQGLQFLFEYFSETQRNKGNFPGRFSGRQFSNSRSEMNVSTLELGDSALYLCASSLGAANTGELFFGEGSRLTVL.

This clone was seen only a few times. V is TRBV27 and J is TRBJ2-2, with TRBD1 matching over 7 bases. CDR3 size: 16 residues. V shed 6 bases, J shed 3 bases, and the junction held 10 bases outside the gene matches. Germline CDR1 MNHEY, CDR2 SMNVEV (reference sequence). The CDR3 region is CASRDLNRGDTGELFF. As DNA, the CDR3 is TGTGCCAGCAGGGACCTGAACAGGGGCGACACCGGGGAGCTGTTTTTT.

The chain has TRBV5-4 and TRBJ2-3; tentatively, D is TRBD1 (5 bases). Germline CDR1 is SGHNT and CDR2 is YYREEE (reference sequence). This CDR3 has 13 amino acids. Trimming removed 2 bases at V and 9 bases at J, with 13 bases between. The CDR3 DNA follows: TGTGCCAGCAGCTTAAACTCCCCAGGGACGCAGTATTTT. Translated, it gives CASSLNSPGTQYF.

The rearrangement links TRBV5-1 to TRBJ2-7, with 7 bases identical to TRBD2. With V trimmed by 4 bases and J by 4 bases, 2 bases remained unmatched. There are 12 residues in the CDR3. The germline CDR1 and CDR2 sequences are SGHRS and YFSETQ. The CDR3 reads CASSGGGYEQYF. The DNA for the CDR3 is TGCGCCAGCAGCGGGGGAGGGTACGAGCAGTACTTC. Based on the CDR3 plus reference TRBV5-1 and TRBJ2-7, the full variable domain is KAGVTQTPRYLIKTRGQQVTLSCSPISGHRSVSWYQQTPGQGLQFLFEYFSETQRNKGNFPGRFSGRQFSNSRSEMNVSTLELGDSALYLCASSGGGYEQYFGPGTRLTVT.

V gene TRBV6-1 combines with J gene TRBJ2-7; 9 bases align to TRBD1. Germline V CDR1 and CDR2: MNHNS, SASEGT. J was trimmed by 2 bases and V by 7 bases; bases with no gene match: 9. This CDR3 contains 15 residues. Here the CDR3 DNA reads TGTGCCAGCAATCCGAGGGACAGGGCAACCTACGAGCAGTACTTC. Amino acid sequence: CASNPRDRATYEQYF.

This chain's CDR3 is CASSPPDRMRYSNQPQHF. The CDR3 DNA is TGTGCCAGCAGTCCACCGGACAGGATGAGATATAGCAATCAGCCCCAGCATTTT. The chain joins TRBV28 to TRBJ1-5; 7 bases match TRBD1. The CDR3 totals 18 residues. The V and J ends lost 5 bases and 0 bases, in that order; junction bases with no gene match: 13. CDR1 is MDHEN, CDR2 SYDVKM, per germline. The variable domain in full, completed from reference TRBV28 and TRBJ1-5, reads DVKVTQSSRYLVKRTGEKVFLECVQDMDHENMFWYRQDPGLGLRLIYFSYDVKMKEKGDIPEGYSVSREKKERFSLILESASTNQTSMYLCASSPPDRMRYSNQPQHFGDGTRLSIL.

This chain links TRBV30 with TRBJ1-1, with TRBD1 as a possible D gene (6 bases). Trimming cost V 7 bases and J 5 bases, with 20 bases left between them. CDR1 and CDR2 (germline): GTSNPN, SVGIG (reference sequence). This CDR3 has 14 amino acids. The CDR3 DNA reads TGTGCCTACCGCAGGGGACCGCCGGAGACTGAAGCTTTCTTT. Translation: CAYRRGPPETEAFF.

The chain employs TRBV9 and TRBJ2-3; TRBD2 aligns across 11 bases. This CDR3 region has 16 residues. The germline V gene has CDR1 SGDLS and CDR2 YYNGEE. Trimming cost V 3 bases and J 4 bases; bases outside gene matches: 7. The CDR3 region is CASSAIAGGPSDTQYF. Here the CDR3 DNA reads TGTGCCAGCAGCGCCATAGCGGGGGGGCCGTCAGATACGCAGTATTTT.

The chain has TRBV6-6 and TRBJ2-1; D perhaps matches TRBD2 (6 bases). V dropped 2 bases and J dropped 5 bases, with 16 bases sitting between them. The germline gives CDR1 MNHNY, CDR2 SVGAGI (reference sequence). CDR3 size: 16 residues. The CDR3 sequence: CASSYEWEAGDNEQFF. CDR3 nucleotide sequence: TGTGCCAGCAGTTACGAGTGGGAGGCCGGTGACAATGAGCAGTTCTTC.

This rearrangement joins TRBV14 to TRBJ2-7; possible D gene TRBD2, 5 bases. Germline V gives CDR1 SGHDN, CDR2 FVKESK. The germline V and J ends were trimmed by 3 bases and 1 base, with 7 bases remaining between them. The CDR3 contains 13 residues. Here the CDR3 DNA reads TGTGCCAGCAGCCACGGGAATTCCTACGAGCAGTACTTC. Amino acid sequence: CASSHGNSYEQYF.

The chain joins TRBV15 to TRBJ2-7, with 8 bases lining up with TRBD1. CDR1 LNHNV and CDR2 YYDKDF come from the germline V gene (reference sequence). The length of the CDR3 is 14 residues. The trim removed 1 base at V and 5 bases at J, leaving 4 bases unmatched. The DNA for the CDR3 is TGTGCCACCAGCAGAGGGACAGGGAAGCACGAGCAGTACTTC. Protein: CATSRGTGKHEQYF.

CDR3 sequence reads: CASSLAGWDGYTF. The CDR3 DNA is TGCGCCAGCAGCTTGGCGGGTTGGGATGGCTACACCTTC. The chain couples TRBV5-1 to TRBJ1-2, with D hard to call. This CDR3 has 13 residues. Trimming took 0 bases from V and 6 from J, leaving 9 bases between them. Germline CDR1 and CDR2: SGHRS and YFSETQ.

This chain uses TRBV29-1 with TRBJ2-1; tentatively, D is TRBD1 (6 bases). The germline V gene has CDR1 SQVTM and CDR2 ANQGSEA. The CDR3 is 9 amino acids. Trimming stripped 6 bases from V and 13 bases from J, with 10 bases between. CDR3: CSVDRTQFF. The CDR3 DNA sequence: TGCAGCGTCGACAGGACTCAGTTCTTC.

The chain joins TRBV11-2 to TRBJ1-2; TRBD1 is a possible D gene (5 bases). Germline CDR1 and CDR2: SGHAT and FQNNGV. The length of the CDR3 is 17 residues. V lost 5 bases, J lost 0 bases, and 19 bases lay in between. CDR3: CASSVQGISLANYGYTF. CDR3 DNA: TGTGCCAGCAGCGTCCAGGGAATCTCCTTAGCTAACTATGGCTACACCTTC. The complete variable domain, with remaining parts taken from reference TRBV11-2 and TRBJ1-2, reads EAGVAQSPRYKIIEKRQSVAFWCNPISGHATLYWYQQILGQGPKLLIQFQNNGVVDDSQLPKDRFSAERLKGVDSTLKIQPAKLEDSAVYLCASSVQGISLANYGYTFGSGTRLTVV.

The chain has TRBV6-1 and TRBJ2-1, with 11 bases lining up with TRBD2. The CDR3 runs 17 residues. J lost 3 bases, V lost 0 bases, and 4 bases had no gene match. Germline CDR1 MNHNS, CDR2 SASEGT. The CDR3 DNA sequence: TGTGCCAGCAGTGAAGCAAGACTAGCGGGACTCTACAATGAGCAGTTCTTC. This translates into CASSEARLAGLYNEQFF.

CDR3 sequence (DNA): TGTGCCATCAGAAACAACAGACAGGGGATTCTACAAGCTTTCTTT. Translated: CAIRNNRQGILQAFF. The rearrangement joins TRBV10-3 to TRBJ1-1; 8 bases agree with TRBD1. This CDR3 is built from 15 residues. V trimming: 6 bases; J trimming: 9 bases; junction bases outside the gene matches: 15. Germline V lookup: CDR1 ENHRY, CDR2 SYGVKD.

The rearrangement links TRBV9 to TRBJ1-2; a weak D match, TRBD1 (5 bases). CDR1 and CDR2 from the germline V gene are SGDLS and YYNGEE. Trimming cost V 0 bases and J 4 bases, with 7 bases left between them. The CDR3 runs 13 residues. The CDR3 spells CASSVDDSYGYTF. CDR3 sequence (DNA): TGTGCCAGCAGCGTAGATGACAGCTATGGCTACACCTTC.

The rearrangement joins TRBV13 to TRBJ1-2; 12 bases are shared with TRBD1. The CDR3 extends over 18 amino acids. The V segment lost 4 bases and the J segment 8 bases; nucleotides outside the gene matches: 17. Germline CDR1 PRHDT, CDR2 FYEKMQ (reference sequence). CDR3 nucleotide sequence: TGTGCCAGCAGCTCCGCGGTGGTATCCGGGACAGGGGGCAGAGGCTACACCTTC. It specifies CASSSAVVSGTGGRGYTF.

The chain joins TRBV5-8 to TRBJ1-2; the D gene is possibly TRBD1 (5 bases). V was trimmed by 6 bases and J by 7 bases, leaving 19 bases between them. Germline V gene sequence: CDR1 SGHTS, CDR2 YDEGEE. CDR3 size: 14 residues. The CDR3 DNA is TGTGCCAGCAACGCATGGGGAGGGGCGGGTGGCTACACCTTC. Translation gives CASNAWGGAGGYTF.

This sequence joins TRBV11-2 and TRBJ1-1; D is uncertain. The ends were cut back, 3 bases at V and 1 base at J, with 15 bases in the middle. CDR1 and CDR2 from the germline V gene are SGHAT and FQNNGV. The CDR3 is 16 residues long. The chain's CDR3 is CASSFLEATSNTEAFF. The CDR3 DNA reads TGTGCCAGCAGCTTCCTTGAGGCGACCTCGAACACTGAAGCTTTCTTT.

V gene TRBV28 combines with J gene TRBJ2-1, with D uncertain. The CDR3 covers 14 residues. Germline CDR1 is MDHEN and CDR2 is SYDVKM. V dropped 3 bases and J dropped 0 bases, with 6 bases sitting between them. CDR3 nucleotides: TGTGCCAGCAGTTTTCAGCGCTCCTACAATGAGCAGTTCTTC. Protein product: CASSFQRSYNEQFF.

The chain links TRBV2 to TRBJ1-5, with D possibly matching TRBD1 (5 bases). CDR1 and CDR2 from the germline V gene are SNHLY and FYNNEI. The CDR3 is made up of 14 amino acids. V lost 6 bases to trimming and J lost 12 bases, with 21 bases between them. CDR3 nucleotide sequence: TGTGCCAGCAGCCCCGACAGCACCAAGAGGCTCCAGCATTTT. Its translation is CASSPDSTKRLQHF.

The V call is TRBV30, the J call TRBJ1-1; D remains ambiguous. This CDR3 spans 14 amino acids. V was shortened by 4 bases and J by 1 base, with 13 bases between the two germline ends. Germline CDR1 GTSNPN, CDR2 SVGIG (reference sequence). CDR3 bases: TGTGCCTGGACTCCCCGACAATGGAACACTGAAGCTTTCTTT. Its translation: CAWTPRQWNTEAFF. The complete variable domain, with remaining parts taken from reference TRBV30 and TRBJ1-1, reads SQTIHQWPATLVQPVGSPLSLECTVEGTSNPNLYWYRQAAGRGLQLLFYSVGIGQISSEVPQNLSASRPQDRQFILSSKKLLLSDSGFYLCAWTPRQWNTEAFFGQGTRLTVV.

This clone was seen only once. This chain uses TRBV4-1 with TRBJ1-5; D unresolved. The V gene's germline CDR1 is MGHRA and CDR2 YSYEKL. The CDR3 sequence is 15 residues long. With 6 bases removed from V and 0 bases from J, the gap between germline ends came to 12 bases. The CDR3 sequence: CASSPRTYSNQPQHF. CDR3 sequence (DNA): TGCGCCAGCAGTCCTCGGACTTATAGCAATCAGCCCCAGCATTTT.